This T cell receptor beta chain was profiled in a study of early T cells in non-severe SARS-CoV-2 infection. Trimming stripped 8 bases from V and 0 bases from J, with 14 bases between. In germline, CDR1 is SGHVS, CDR2 FQNEAQ. The CDR3 spans 15 residues. TCRdb reprocessed the 5' RACE reads via MiXCR and lists one record per CDR3 protein. This sample yields 35,000 to 45,000 distinct CDR3 sequences, of which almost 5.5% are seen a single time; approximately 5.7% belongs to the top ten. This TCR came from an adult who was a healthcare worker with PCR-confirmed SARS-CoV-2 infection or an uninfected control (not recorded which). The sample here was whole blood, taken at baseline. This chain uses TRBV7-8 with TRBJ1-5, with D hard to call. The DNA for the CDR3 is TGTGCCAGCTGCCAGAGTGAGCATAGCAATCAGCCCCAGCATTTT. Translation gives CASCQSEHSNQPQHF.